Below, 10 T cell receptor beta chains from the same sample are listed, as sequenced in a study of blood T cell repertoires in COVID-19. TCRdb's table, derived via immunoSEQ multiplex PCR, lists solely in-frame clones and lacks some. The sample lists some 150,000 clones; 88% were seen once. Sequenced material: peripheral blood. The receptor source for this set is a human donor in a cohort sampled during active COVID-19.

CDR3 nucleotide sequence: TGTGCCAGCTCCGACAGGGATGGGAACCAGCCCCAGCATTTT. Its translation: CASSDRDGNQPQHF. This sequence joins TRBV9 and TRBJ1-5, with 7 bases aligning to TRBD1. V lost 7 bases and J lost 7; bases outside the gene matches: 11. The CDR3 contains 14 residues. Germline V lookup: CDR1 SGDLS, CDR2 YYNGEE. The variable domain in full, with the rest retrieved from reference TRBV9 and TRBJ1-5, is DSGVTQTPKHLITATGQRVTLRCSPRSGDLSVYWYQQSLDQGLQFLIQYYNGEERAKGNILERFSAQQFPDLHSELNLSSLELGDSALYFCASSDRDGNQPQHFGDGTRLSIL.

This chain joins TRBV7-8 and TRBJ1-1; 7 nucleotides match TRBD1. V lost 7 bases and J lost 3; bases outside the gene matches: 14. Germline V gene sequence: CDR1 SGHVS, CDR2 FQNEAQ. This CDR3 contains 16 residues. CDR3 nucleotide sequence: TGTGCCAGCATTTGGAGGAGACAGGGTGGGGACACTGAAGCTTTCTTT. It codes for CASIWRRQGGDTEAFF. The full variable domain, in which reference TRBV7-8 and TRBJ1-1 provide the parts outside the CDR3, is GAGVSQSPRYKVAKRGQDVALRCDPISGHVSLFWYQQALGQGPEFLTYFQNEAQLDKSGLPSDRFFAERPEGSVSTLKIQRTQQEDSAVYLCASIWRRQGGDTEAFFGQGTRLTVV.

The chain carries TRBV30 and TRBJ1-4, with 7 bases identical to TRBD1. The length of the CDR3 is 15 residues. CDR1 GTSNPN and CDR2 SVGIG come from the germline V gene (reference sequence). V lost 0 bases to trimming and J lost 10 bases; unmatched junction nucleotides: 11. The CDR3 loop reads CAWSVLETGSPKLFF. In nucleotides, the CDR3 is TGTGCCTGGAGTGTACTGGAGACAGGGTCGCCAAAACTGTTTTTT. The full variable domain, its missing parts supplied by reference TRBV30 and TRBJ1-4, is SQTIHQWPATLVQPVGSPLSLECTVEGTSNPNLYWYRQAAGRGLQLLFYSVGIGQISSEVPQNLSASRPQDRQFILSSKKLLLSDSGFYLCAWSVLETGSPKLFFGSGTQLSVL.

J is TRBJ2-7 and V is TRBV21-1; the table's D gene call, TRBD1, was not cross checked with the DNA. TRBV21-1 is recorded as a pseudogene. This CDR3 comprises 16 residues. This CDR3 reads CATPPGGQGYPREQYF. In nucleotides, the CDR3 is TGTGCCACCCCACCAGGGGGACAGGGTTACCCTCGGGAGCAGTACTTC.

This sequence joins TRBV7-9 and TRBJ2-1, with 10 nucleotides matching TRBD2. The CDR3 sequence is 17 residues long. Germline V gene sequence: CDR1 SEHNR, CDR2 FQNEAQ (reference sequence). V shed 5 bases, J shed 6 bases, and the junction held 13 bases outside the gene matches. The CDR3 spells CASSPASVAGGGNEQFF. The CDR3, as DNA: TGTGCCAGCAGCCCAGCATCAGTAGCGGGAGGAGGCAATGAGCAGTTCTTC.

CDR3 DNA: TGCGCCAGCAGCCGGGCGCCGACTAGCGGGGCTTTGGAGACCCAGTACTTC. Protein sequence: CASSRAPTSGALETQYF. The chain has TRBV5-1 and TRBJ2-5, with 11 bases matching TRBD2. Germline V gene sequence: CDR1 SGHRS, CDR2 YFSETQ. With 4 bases clipped from V and 5 bases from J, the junction kept 13 bases outside the gene matches. There are 17 residues in the CDR3.

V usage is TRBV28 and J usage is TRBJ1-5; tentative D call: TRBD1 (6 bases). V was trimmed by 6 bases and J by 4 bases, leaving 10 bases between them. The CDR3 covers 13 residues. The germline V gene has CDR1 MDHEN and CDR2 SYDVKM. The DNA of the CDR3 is TGTGCCAGCAGACTGACAGGTAATCAGCCCCAGCATTTT. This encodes CASRLTGNQPQHF.

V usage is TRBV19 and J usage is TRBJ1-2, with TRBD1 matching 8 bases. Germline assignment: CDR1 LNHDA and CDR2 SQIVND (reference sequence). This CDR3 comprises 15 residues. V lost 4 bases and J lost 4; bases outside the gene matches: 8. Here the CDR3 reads CASSRTGLDGYGYTF. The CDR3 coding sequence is TGTGCCAGTAGTAGGACAGGGTTGGACGGCTATGGCTACACCTTC.

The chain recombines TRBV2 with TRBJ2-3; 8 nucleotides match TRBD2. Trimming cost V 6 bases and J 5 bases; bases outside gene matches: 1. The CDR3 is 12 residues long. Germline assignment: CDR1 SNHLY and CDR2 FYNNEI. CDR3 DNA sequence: TGTGCCAGCAGGGGACTAGGAGATACGCAGTATTTT. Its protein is CASRGLGDTQYF.

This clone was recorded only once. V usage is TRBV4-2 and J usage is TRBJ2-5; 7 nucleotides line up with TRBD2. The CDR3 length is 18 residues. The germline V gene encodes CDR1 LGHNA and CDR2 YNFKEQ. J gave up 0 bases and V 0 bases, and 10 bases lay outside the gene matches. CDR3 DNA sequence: TGTGCCAGCAGCCAAGATTTGTCGCTAGCGGAGTACCAAGAGACCCAGTACTTC. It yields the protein CASSQDLSLAEYQETQYF.